These T cell receptor beta chains were read from a single sample in a study of cytotoxic CD8 clonotypes in ibrutinib-treated CLL. The method was immunoSEQ multiplex PCR; TCRdb's version includes in-frame clones alone and lacks a portion of them. Among 150,000 to 250,000 clones listed, around 72% were seen once. The sample in question was PBMCs, obtained after 24 months of ibrutinib treatment. The receptor set was obtained from a human donor with chronic lymphocytic leukemia. The CDR3 runs from the conserved cysteine through the conserved F or W. A D gene is named only where the DNA matches it firmly. Size is stated for part of the rows, as once, few or many counts, or as a class when the clone is expanded.

size | J | V | D | DNA | CDR3
. | TRBJ1-2 | TRBV27 | TRBD1 | TGTGCCAGCAGTCCCACGACAGGGGATCGGGGCTACACCTTC | CASSPTTGDRGYTF
. | TRBJ2-7 | TRBV7-9 | TRBD1 | TGTGCCAGCACCCAGACAGGGACCATGATCGAGCAGTACTTC | CASTQTGTMIEQYF
. | TRBJ1-2 | TRBV5-4 | . | TGTGCCAGCAGCTTGAGGACGGAAACCTCGGGCTACACCTTC | CASSLRTETSGYTF
. | TRBJ1-1 | TRBV29-1 | . | TGCAGCGTTGAAGACAGGGGAGCTGAAGCTTTCTTT | CSVEDRGAEAFF
. | TRBJ2-3 | TRBV4-1 | . | TGCGCCAGCAGCCTCCTTCGGGGTAGCACAGATACGCAGTATTTT | CASSLLRGSTDTQYF
. | TRBJ2-5 | TRBV29-1 | TRBD1 | TGCAGCGTCCAGGGACAGGGGAGGGGGCAAGAGACCCAGTACTTC | CSVQGQGRGQETQYF
. | TRBJ1-2 | TRBV6-5 | . | TGTGCCAGCAGCACCGATTTAGGCATCTATGGCTACACCTTC | CASSTDLGIYGYTF
once | TRBJ1-2 | TRBV28 | . | TGTGCCAGCAGTTTACAGAAATATGGCTACACCTTC | CASSLQKYGYTF
. | TRBJ2-7 | TRBV19 | . | TGTGCCAGTAGCCACAGCCAGGGACAAAAATACGAGCAGTACTTC | CASSHSQGQKYEQYF
. | TRBJ2-1 | TRBV27 | . | TGTGCCAGCAGTCCTTCCTTGGTGGAGCAGTTCTTC | CASSPSLVEQFF
once | TRBJ1-2 | TRBV15 | . | TGTGCCACCAGCAGAGCATCTACCATTCGCTATGGCTACACCTTC | CATSRASTIRYGYTF
. | TRBJ2-1 | TRBV4-1 | TRBD2 | TGCGCCAGCAGCCAAGAGCGTTCTGTAGCGGGAGTTCTCAATGAGCAGTTCTTC | CASSQERSVAGVLNEQFF
. | TRBJ2-3 | TRBV18 | . | TGTGCCAGCTCACCACAAATGACTAGTAGCACAGATACGCAGTATTTT | CASSPQMTSSTDTQYF
. | TRBJ2-7 | TRBV7-2 | TRBD1 | TGTGCCAGCAGCTTAGGAGGGGACAGCTCCTACGAGCAGTACTTC | CASSLGGDSSYEQYF
. | TRBJ1-4 | TRBV4-2 | TRBD1 | TGTGCCAGCAGCCAAGATGTAGGGACAGGGGTGAGGGAAAAACTGTTTTTT | CASSQDVGTGVREKLFF
. | TRBJ1-2 | TRBV5-1 | . | TGCGCCAGCAGCTTCCCAGGGACGCGAGGCGGGCTCTATGGCTACACCTTC | CASSFPGTRGGLYGYTF